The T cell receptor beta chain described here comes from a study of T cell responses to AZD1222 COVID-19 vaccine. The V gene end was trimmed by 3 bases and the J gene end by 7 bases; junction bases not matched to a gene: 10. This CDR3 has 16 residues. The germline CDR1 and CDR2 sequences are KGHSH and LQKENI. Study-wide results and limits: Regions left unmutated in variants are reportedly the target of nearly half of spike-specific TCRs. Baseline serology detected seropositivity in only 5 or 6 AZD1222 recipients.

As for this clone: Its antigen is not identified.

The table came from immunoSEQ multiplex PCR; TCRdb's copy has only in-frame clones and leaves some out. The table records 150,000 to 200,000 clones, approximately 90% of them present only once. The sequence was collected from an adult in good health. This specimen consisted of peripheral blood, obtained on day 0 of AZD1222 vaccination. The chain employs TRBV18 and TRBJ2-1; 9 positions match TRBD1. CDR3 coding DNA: TGTGCCAGCTCACCCCCGGGACAGGGAATCGGGAATGAGCAGTTCTTC. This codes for CASSPPGQGIGNEQFF.